The clone carrying this TCR beta chain showed up many times. Its target is unknown. The second PCR ran roughly 6 to 11 cycles with a sample-barcoded 5' primer and J-beta primers. Each CDR3 protein gets one entry after TCRdb re-called the 5' RACE reads with MiXCR. The sample records about 810,000 distinct CDR3 sequences, roughly 40% being singletons. These data originate in a study of blood T cells in healthy people across ages. Study findings and constraints: From one million sequenced T cells, diversity estimates were lower bounds.

The germline V gene encodes CDR1 DFQATT and CDR2 SNEGSKA (reference sequence). V dropped 0 bases and J dropped 2 bases, with 11 bases sitting between them. The CDR3 covers 14 residues. Caucasian individuals from Russia who were healthy and aged about 6 to 90 acted as donors. Each sample used at least 6 million PBMCs. Total RNA extraction produced at least 6 micrograms (per sample) for the study. The gene calls are TRBV20-1 and TRBJ2-7, with D tentatively TRBD1 (6 bases). Specimen: blood. This receptor was taken from a man between 18 and 35 years old in good health. DNA of the CDR3: TGCAGTGCTAGAGATACAGGGAGTCCCTACGAGCAGTACTTC. Translation: CSARDTGSPYEQYF.